This is a list of T cell receptor beta chains from one sample in a study of graft-versus-host responses after intestinal transplantation. Only in-frame clones appear in the TCRdb table, and some are missing; sequencing was by immunoSEQ multiplex PCR. Among fewer than 110,000 clones listed, about nine tenths were seen once. Antigens for these TCRs are unknown. Sample: unstimulated CD4+ T cells sorted from spleen or lymph node cells, taken before transplant. These receptors were obtained from a human donor who was the organ donor for an intestinal transplant. The conserved cysteine and the conserved F or W are not part of the CDR3 here.

v_call	j_call	cdr3_aa
TRBV30	TRBJ2-2	AWGGVVGELF
TRBV12-5	TRBJ1-3	ASRPAGPFSGNTIY
TRBV6-5	TRBJ1-2	ASSSTGPLDGYT
TRBV2	TRBJ2-1	ARNSGRGNEQF
TRBV6-5	TRBJ1-1	ASRYTVNTEAF
TRBV18	TRBJ2-1	ASSLAASSYNEQF
TRBV19	TRBJ1-6	ASSDRGNSPLH
TRBV6-1	TRBJ2-7	ASSRRRSSYEQY
TRBV7-9	TRBJ2-5	ASSLAVETQY
TRBV11-1	TRBJ1-1	ASSLEPPRRGLLSEAF
TRBV2	TRBJ2-6	ASYPESGANVLT
TRBV7-9	TRBJ2-3	ASSLDSYTDTQY
TRBV5-1	TRBJ2-3	ASSSAGLAGFGVDTQY
TRBV19	TRBJ2-1	ASSGPGLAVHEQF
TRBV2	TRBJ2-3	ASKVRQASTDTQY
TRBV7-9	TRBJ1-1	ASTGWGTEAF